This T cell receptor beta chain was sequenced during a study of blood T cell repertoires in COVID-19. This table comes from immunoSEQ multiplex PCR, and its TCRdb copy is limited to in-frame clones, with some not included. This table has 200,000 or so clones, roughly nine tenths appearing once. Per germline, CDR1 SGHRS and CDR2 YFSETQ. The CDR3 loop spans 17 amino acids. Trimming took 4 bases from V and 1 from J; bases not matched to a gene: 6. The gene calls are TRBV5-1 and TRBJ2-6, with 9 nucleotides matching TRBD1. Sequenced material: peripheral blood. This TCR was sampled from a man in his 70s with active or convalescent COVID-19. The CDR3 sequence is CASSPGTGTSGANVLTF. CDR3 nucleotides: TGCGCCAGCAGCCCTGGGACAGGGACATCTGGGGCCAACGTCCTGACTTTC.